Following are 5 T cell receptor beta chains from one sample sequenced in a study of molecular identifiers for immune sequencing clone quantification. TCRdb re-derived calls from the PCR reads in MiXCR, one entry per CDR3 protein. The top ten clones hold roughly 0.77% of a sample with about 510,000 distinct CDR3 sequences, about a quarter of them seen once. What was sequenced was naive CD8+ T cells from blood, with Jurkat cell RNA spiked in. Subset meaning: FACS-sorted CD8+CD4-CCR7+CD45RA+ naive T cells. The receptors stem from a human donor in good health. Some libraries in this study had Jurkat cell RNA spiked in.

The rearrangement uses TRBV20-1 and TRBJ1-3; D not resolved. The germline CDR1 and CDR2 sequences are DFQATT and SNEGSKA (reference sequence). V lost 2 bases to trimming and J lost 0 bases, with 8 bases between them. The CDR3 is made up of 14 amino acids. The CDR3 region is CSARISNSGNTIYF. Written as DNA, the CDR3 is TGCAGTGCTAGAATCTCGAACTCTGGAAACACCATATATTTT.

This chain connects TRBV6-2 or TRBV6-3 to TRBJ2-7; D gene ambiguous. There are 14 residues in the CDR3. Trimming took off 1 base at V and 0 bases at J, with 7 bases between the two ends. The germline V gene has CDR1 MNHEY and CDR2 SVGEGT. CDR3 nucleotide sequence: TGTGCCAGCAGTTACTACGGGTACTCCTACGAGCAGTACTTC. This translates into CASSYYGYSYEQYF.

This clonotype was seen only a few times. The rearrangement joins TRBV3-1 to TRBJ2-1, with D unresolved. With 0 bases removed from V and 3 bases from J, the gap between germline ends came to 6 bases. There are 14 residues in the CDR3. Germline CDR1 is LGHDT and CDR2 is YNNKEL (reference sequence). This chain's CDR3 is CASSQESSYNEQFF. The CDR3 coding sequence is TGTGCCAGCAGCCAAGAGAGCAGCTACAATGAGCAGTTCTTC.

The table lists this clonotype with many counts. This chain joins TRBV28 and TRBJ1-1, with unresolved D. This CDR3 is built from 17 residues. CDR1 is MDHEN, CDR2 SYDVKM, per germline. Trimming left V 6 bases short and J 4 bases short, with 24 bases between. CDR3 sequence reads: CASSLGRDWTSGTEAFF. The DNA of the CDR3 is TGTGCCAGCAGCCTGGGCCGAGACTGGACTTCGGGCACTGAAGCTTTCTTT.

Ten or more counts support this clonotype. This sequence joins TRBV7-9 and TRBJ1-1; 9 bases align to TRBD1. There are 15 residues in the CDR3. Trimming cost V 4 bases and J 6 bases; bases outside gene matches: 9. Germline V gene sequence: CDR1 SEHNR, CDR2 FQNEAQ (reference sequence). The CDR3 spells CASSWRDRDGSEAFF. In DNA form, the CDR3 reads TGTGCCAGCAGCTGGCGGGACAGGGACGGCTCTGAAGCTTTCTTT.